Listed below are T cell receptor beta chains from one sample, sequenced in a study of T cells in Graves' hyperthyroidism and ophthalmopathy. TCRdb used MiXCR to reprocess the multiplex PCR reads, holding one entry per CDR3 protein. The table lists hundreds of thousands of distinct CDR3 sequences, roughly 13% of them singletons. The sequenced sample was blood. The receptor source for this set is a woman aged 25 to 39 with Graves' hyperthyroidism that later progressed to Graves' ophthalmopathy. Both conserved end residues are part of each CDR3.

V gene: TRBV28
J gene: TRBJ1-1
CDR3 protein: CASIGTDRTEAFF

V gene: TRBV14
J gene: TRBJ1-2
CDR3 protein: CASSQGPGYTF

V gene: TRBV2
J gene: TRBJ2-1
CDR3 protein: CASKGLSSYNEQFF

V gene: TRBV9
J gene: TRBJ2-7
CDR3 protein: CASSSGAGQYEQYF

V gene: TRBV20-1
J gene: TRBJ1-4
CDR3 protein: CSARFRQDNNEKLFF

V gene: TRBV5-6
J gene: TRBJ2-7
CDR3 protein: CASSLGAGAGEQYF

V gene: TRBV25-1
J gene: TRBJ1-5
CDR3 protein: CASSESPFQPQHF

V gene: TRBV24-1
J gene: TRBJ2-6
CDR3 protein: CATSESFGANVLTF

V gene: TRBV5-6
J gene: TRBJ2-1
CDR3 protein: CASSLGRLAGGPSSYNEQFF

V gene: TRBV19
J gene: TRBJ2-2
CDR3 protein: CASSGAGWETGELFF

V gene: TRBV6-1
J gene: TRBJ1-2
CDR3 protein: CASSSPGGRGRGSNYGYTF

V gene: TRBV19
J gene: TRBJ2-7
CDR3 protein: CASKPGLSRHEQYF

V gene: TRBV20-1
J gene: TRBJ2-2
CDR3 protein: CSARDRANTGELFF

V gene: TRBV20-1
J gene: TRBJ1-1
CDR3 protein: CSARPGEGWGNTEAFF

V gene: TRBV7-9
J gene: TRBJ2-2
CDR3 protein: CASSQDQNTGELFF

V gene: TRBV28
J gene: TRBJ2-1
CDR3 protein: CASLGNNEQFF

V gene: TRBV28
J gene: TRBJ1-1
CDR3 protein: CASSPISGHSEAFF

V gene: TRBV5-1
J gene: TRBJ1-1
CDR3 protein: CASSSAWEHRMNTEAFF

V gene: TRBV20-1
J gene: TRBJ2-7
CDR3 protein: CSATGTSGSSYEQYF

V gene: TRBV30
J gene: TRBJ1-2
CDR3 protein: CAWSVSSGYTF

V gene: TRBV7-2
J gene: TRBJ2-7
CDR3 protein: CASSPGPAGPTYEQYF